This T cell receptor (beta chain) was retrieved from a study of CD8 T cells in Susac syndrome. Overall study findings and caveats: Clonal CD8+ expansion in Susac was highest in TEMRA cells and active patients.

This clonotype was seen only once. What it recognizes is unknown. The V gene's germline CDR1 is SGHNT and CDR2 YYREEE (reference sequence). The CDR3 runs 15 residues. Trimming removed 1 base from V and 4 bases from J, with 15 bases in between. A quantity of about 0.5 to 1 ug RNA underwent reverse transcription using random hexamers. TCRdb re-called the immunoSEQ multiplex PCR reads through MiXCR, storing one row per CDR3 protein. The sample holds about 130,000 distinct CDR3 sequences; more than 85% are singletons and the top ten take under 0.2%. The V gene is TRBV5-4, the J gene TRBJ2-7; D remains unclear. This clonotype originated in a human donor with Susac syndrome. Material for sequencing was CD8+ T cells from PBMCs. The DNA for the CDR3 is TGTGCCAGCAGCTTGAACGGACCAACACCATACGAGCAGTACTTC. Amino acids: CASSLNGPTPYEQYF.